This T cell receptor beta chain was profiled in a study of T cell responses to AZD1222 COVID-19 vaccine. Clones were sequenced by immunoSEQ multiplex PCR, and TCRdb holds only the in-frame ones, with some missing. The top ten hold roughly 7% of the sample, which has around 99,000 clones, roughly nine tenths seen once. Between the trimmed V and J ends, which lost 5 bases and 4 bases, there was a span of 11 bases. The CDR3 is 13 residues long. The TCR comes from an adult in good health. J is TRBJ1-1 and V is TRBV12-3 or TRBV12-4, with a possible D match to TRBD1 (6 bases). The sample in question was peripheral blood, obtained on day 0 of AZD1222 vaccination. In DNA, the CDR3 is TGTGCCAGCAGTGCCGAAGGGGGCACTGAAGCTTTCTTT. Protein product: CASSAEGGTEAFF.